The 5 T cell receptor beta chains presented below share a single source sample, sequenced in a study of Ad26.COV2.S vaccination and SARS-CoV-2 variants. Treatment in this sample: 15 to 20 received Ad26.COV2.S at low or high dose, single or two shots; 5 received placebo; per-sample allocation not given. Specimen acquisition occurred on day 63 following the initial vaccine or placebo injection. Clones were sequenced by immunoSEQ multiplex PCR, and TCRdb holds only the in-frame ones, with some missing. There are hundreds of thousands of clones in the sample; 80% to 90% occur only once, and about 3.6% lies in the top ten. The material sequenced was peripheral blood, taken in a trial of Ad26.COV2.S vaccine versus placebo. The receptors here all came from a person between 18 and 65 years old who received the Ad26.COV2.S COVID-19 vaccine or a placebo.

This chain connects TRBV5-1 to TRBJ1-3; the D gene is possibly TRBD1 (6 bases). This CDR3 region has 18 residues. V lost 5 bases to trimming and J lost 0 bases, with 21 bases between them. Per the germline V gene, CDR1 is SGHRS and CDR2 is YFSETQ. CDR3 in DNA: TGCGCCAGCAGAGGGGCTCCGACAGGCGTTTACTCTGGAAACACCATATATTTT. Amino acids: CASRGAPTGVYSGNTIYF. The variable domain in full, with the rest retrieved from reference TRBV5-1 and TRBJ1-3, is KAGVTQTPRYLIKTRGQQVTLSCSPISGHRSVSWYQQTPGQGLQFLFEYFSETQRNKGNFPGRFSGRQFSNSRSEMNVSTLELGDSALYLCASRGAPTGVYSGNTIYFGEGSWLTVV.

The chain has TRBV4-1 and TRBJ1-5; D gene uncertain. Trimming cost V 0 bases and J 7 bases, with 7 bases left between them. The CDR3 is 13 residues long. CDR1 is MGHRA, CDR2 YSYEKL, per germline. DNA for the CDR3: TGCGCCAGCAGCCAAGATCGACTACAGCCCCAGCATTTT. It yields the protein CASSQDRLQPQHF.

Only a few counts were recorded for this clone. This chain links TRBV11-2 with TRBJ2-3, with 14 nucleotides matching TRBD2. Germline CDR1 SGHAT, CDR2 FQNNGV. The CDR3 runs to 19 residues. V dropped 1 base and J dropped 3; count of bases not matched to a gene: 9. CDR3 nucleotides: TGTGCCAGCAGCTTAGGCCTCCGACTAGCGGGAGGGAGAACAGATACGCAGTATTTT. It encodes CASSLGLRLAGGRTDTQYF.

This clone was seen more than once but under ten times. The CDR3 region is CASRPGTQANQPQHF. The CDR3, as DNA: TGCGCCAGCAGACCCGGGACCCAGGCTAATCAGCCCCAGCATTTT. This chain uses TRBV5-1 with TRBJ1-5; perhaps TRBD1 as D (5 bases). The germline CDR1 and CDR2 sequences are SGHRS and YFSETQ. There are 15 residues in the CDR3. V was pared by 5 bases and J by 4 bases, with 16 bases between.

The V gene is TRBV6-4, the J gene TRBJ1-1; a possible D gene is TRBD1 (6 bases). CDR3 length: 13 residues. V was pared by 4 bases and J by 11 bases, with 17 bases between. From germline, CDR1 is MRHNA and CDR2 SNTAGT. In DNA, the CDR3 is TGTGCCAGCAGTGCTAGTTACGGGACAATGGCTTTCTTT. Its translation: CASSASYGTMAFF.